The source of this TCR beta chain is a study of cytomegalovirus exposure and HLA in healthy donors. The primer mix had 60 Vbeta and 13 Jbeta primers. Data came from immunoSEQ multiplex PCR; TCRdb stores just in-frame clones and leaves some out. The sample shows more than 200,000 clones, over 65% of them seen only once. This clone was found a few times. After removal of 7 bases from V and 7 bases from J, the junction contained 12 bases not matched to a gene. Germline CDR1 MDHEN, CDR2 SYDVKM. This CDR3 has 15 residues. This rearrangement joins TRBV28 to TRBJ1-5, with 8 bases identical to TRBD1. The sequencing input was PBMCs. The sequence derives from a man aged 40-49 years in good health and CMV-seronegative. CDR3 residues: CASNTPARGQQPQHF. The CDR3 bases are TGTGCCAGCAACACACCGGCCAGGGGGCAACAGCCCCAGCATTTT.